This passage covers 31 T cell receptor beta chains from one sample sequenced in a study of blood T cell repertoires in COVID-19. Sequencing used immunoSEQ multiplex PCR; TCRdb keeps in-frame clones, though not all of them. The sample lists about 330,000 clones; approximately 87% were seen once. Material: PBMCs or T cells enriched from blood (not recorded which). These receptors all stem from a woman under 40 who had recovered from COVID-19.

This sequence joins TRBV15 and TRBJ2-4; a possible D gene is TRBD2 (5 bases). The CDR3 length is 17 residues. With 3 bases removed from V and 1 base from J, the gap between germline ends came to 16 bases. Germline-derived CDR1 and CDR2 are LNHNV and YYDKDF (reference sequence). In DNA form, the CDR3 reads TGTGCCACCAGCAGGGGAACCGGGGTCTGGGCCAAAAACATTCAGTACTTC. Protein product: CATSRGTGVWAKNIQYF.

The chain uses TRBV5-4 and TRBJ2-1; possible D gene TRBD2, 6 bases. The V end lost 6 bases, the J end lost 10 bases, and 23 bases lay between the germline ends. The germline gives CDR1 SGHNT, CDR2 YYREEE (reference sequence). CDR3 length: 15 amino acids. The CDR3 spells CASTRAGGLLSEQFF. CDR3 nucleotides: TGTGCCAGCACCAGGGCCGGGGGTCTATTATCGGAGCAGTTCTTC.

This chain links TRBV7-9 with TRBJ2-1; tentative D call: TRBD1 (6 bases). V lost 5 bases to trimming and J lost 6 bases, with 20 bases between them. Germline V gives CDR1 SEHNR, CDR2 FQNEAQ (reference sequence). This CDR3 has 16 residues. CDR3 sequence reads: CASSPHTGTRTNEQFF. CDR3 nucleotide sequence: TGTGCCAGCAGCCCACATACGGGGACAAGGACCAATGAGCAGTTCTTC. The whole variable domain, remainder taken from reference TRBV7-9 and TRBJ2-1, is DTGVSQNPRHKITKRGQNVTFRCDPISEHNRLYWYRQTLGQGPEFLTYFQNEAQLEKSRLLSDRFSAERPKGSFSTLEIQRTEQGDSAMYLCASSPHTGTRTNEQFFGPGTRLTVL.

This clone was seen just once. This rearrangement joins TRBV7-2 to TRBJ1-2, with D perhaps TRBD1 (6 bases). The CDR3 extends over 14 amino acids. CDR1 is SGHTA and CDR2 is FQGNSA in the germline V gene. Trimming shortened V by 2 bases and J by 2 bases, and 9 bases separated the two germline ends. CDR3: CASSLHRVNYGYTF. As DNA, the CDR3 is TGTGCCAGCAGCTTACACAGGGTAAACTATGGCTACACCTTC.

The rearrangement joins TRBV5-8 to TRBJ1-5; 8 nucleotides line up with TRBD1. This CDR3 comprises 18 residues. The germline CDR1 and CDR2 sequences are SGHTS and YDEGEE. The ends lost 1 base at V and 2 bases at J; junction bases unmatched: 11. CDR3 nucleotide sequence: TGTGCCAGCAGCTTGTGGGTGGGTGACAGGGGTGGCAATCAGCCCCAGCATTTT. Translating it yields CASSLWVGDRGGNQPQHF.

The J gene is TRBJ2-1, the V gene TRBV5-1, with 7 bases fitting TRBD1. Germline values: CDR1 SGHRS, CDR2 YFSETQ. J gave up 5 bases and V 5 bases, and 7 bases lay outside the gene matches. The CDR3 loop spans 14 amino acids. This CDR3 reads CASSLGGRNNEQFF. CDR3 bases: TGCGCCAGCAGTTTAGGGGGCCGCAACAATGAGCAGTTCTTC. The full variable domain, in which reference TRBV5-1 and TRBJ2-1 provide the parts outside the CDR3, is KAGVTQTPRYLIKTRGQQVTLSCSPISGHRSVSWYQQTPGQGLQFLFEYFSETQRNKGNFPGRFSGRQFSNSRSEMNVSTLELGDSALYLCASSLGGRNNEQFFGPGTRLTVL.

This chain connects TRBV10-3 to TRBJ1-1; 7 nucleotides align to TRBD1. Germline V gives CDR1 ENHRY, CDR2 SYGVKD. The CDR3 has 19 residues. The J segment lost 0 bases and the V segment lost 2 bases, leaving 15 bases of the junction unmatched. The CDR3 region has the DNA TGTGCCATCAGTGAGGGGCTGACAGGGACCCTTAGAGTGAACACTGAAGCTTTCTTT. Residues: CAISEGLTGTLRVNTEAFF.

In this sample, this clone turned up a few times. The genes are TRBV27 and TRBJ1-1; D might be TRBD1 (6 bases). Trimming cost V 3 bases and J 2 bases, with 7 bases left between them. This CDR3 contains 13 residues. CDR1 is MNHEY, CDR2 SMNVEV, per germline (reference sequence). The CDR3 protein is CASSLGANTEAFF. In DNA, the CDR3 is TGTGCCAGCAGTTTGGGGGCTAACACTGAAGCTTTCTTT.

This rearrangement joins TRBV10-1 to TRBJ1-3, with D perhaps TRBD1 (5 bases). The germline V gene encodes CDR1 WNHNN and CDR2 SYGVQD (reference sequence). The CDR3 is made up of 17 amino acids. V lost 0 bases and J 2 bases, leaving 14 bases between the germline ends. CDR3 protein: CASSESIGGGPGNTIYF. The CDR3 DNA reads TGCGCCAGCAGTGAGTCGATCGGGGGTGGCCCTGGAAACACCATATATTTT.

This clone was observed a single time. CDR3 sequence reads: CASRGEIEAFF. The CDR3 DNA is TGCGCCAGCCGGGGGGAGATTGAAGCTTTCTTT. The chain has TRBV5-1 and TRBJ1-1, with D perhaps matching TRBD1 (5 bases). This CDR3 has 11 amino acids. V lost 7 bases to trimming and J lost 7 bases, with 11 bases between them. Germline CDR1 and CDR2: SGHRS and YFSETQ.

This clone has more than one count but fewer than ten. The chain uses TRBV28 and TRBJ1-1; D may be TRBD1 (5 bases). Germline CDR1 and CDR2: MDHEN and SYDVKM. This CDR3 is built from 13 residues. The ends were cut back, 2 bases at V and 7 bases at J, with 11 bases in the middle. The CDR3: CASSLAQAYEAFF. Written as DNA, the CDR3 is TGTGCCAGCAGTTTAGCACAGGCCTATGAAGCTTTCTTT.

This rearrangement joins TRBV27 to TRBJ1-2; D is perhaps TRBD1 (5 bases). With 7 bases removed from V and 7 bases from J, the gap between germline ends came to 16 bases. This CDR3 is built from 13 residues. Per germline, CDR1 MNHEY and CDR2 SMNVEV (reference sequence). CDR3 nucleotide sequence: TGTGCCAGCACAAGTCAGGGCTCACTTGGCTACACCTTC. This encodes CASTSQGSLGYTF.

The chain carries TRBV19 and TRBJ1-5, with a weak D call TRBD1 (5 bases). Germline V lookup: CDR1 LNHDA, CDR2 SQIVND (reference sequence). This CDR3 has 15 amino acids. V lost 1 base and J lost 6, with 13 bases in between. In nucleotides, the CDR3 is TGTGCCAGTAGTATAGGGGCGGGGGGAGGTCAGCCCCAGCATTTT. It specifies CASSIGAGGGQPQHF.

The chain couples TRBV7-9 to TRBJ2-1; D is unclear. This CDR3 has 13 amino acids. V was cut by 5 bases and J by 8 bases, with 13 bases left in between. The germline gives CDR1 SEHNR, CDR2 FQNEAQ (reference sequence). In DNA form, the CDR3 reads TGTGCCAGCAGCCCTCTAACCCCCCATGAGCAGTTCTTC. Translating it yields CASSPLTPHEQFF. The variable domain in full, with the rest retrieved from reference TRBV7-9 and TRBJ2-1, is DTGVSQNPRHKITKRGQNVTFRCDPISEHNRLYWYRQTLGQGPEFLTYFQNEAQLEKSRLLSDRFSAERPKGSFSTLEIQRTEQGDSAMYLCASSPLTPHEQFFGPGTRLTVL.

The chain carries TRBV19 and TRBJ1-5, with 7 positions matching TRBD1. V dropped 5 bases and J dropped 7; count of bases not matched to a gene: 11. Looked up from germline, CDR1 is LNHDA and CDR2 is SQIVND (reference sequence). The CDR3 covers 15 residues. The DNA for the CDR3 is TGTGCCAGTAGTGAGGCAGGGGGAGTGAAACAGCCCCAGCATTTT. This translates into CASSEAGGVKQPQHF. Together with reference TRBV19 and TRBJ1-5, the CDR3 gives the full variable domain: DGGITQSPKYLFRKEGQNVTLSCEQNLNHDAMYWYRQDPGQGLRLIYYSQIVNDFQKGDIAEGYSVSREKKESFPLTVTSAQKNPTAFYLCASSEAGGVKQPQHFGDGTRLSIL.

The rearrangement links TRBV5-1 to TRBJ2-5, with 7 bases identical to TRBD1. Germline assignment: CDR1 SGHRS and CDR2 YFSETQ. J lost 5 bases, V lost 0 bases, and 7 bases had no gene match. CDR3 length equals 15 residues. CDR3 bases: TGCGCCAGCAGCTTGGCCAGAGGGGGCGTTGAGACCCAGTACTTC. It yields the protein CASSLARGGVETQYF.

V is TRBV7-9 and J is TRBJ2-7; the match to TRBD1 covers 8 bases. V lost 4 bases, J lost 6 bases, and 2 bases stayed unmatched. Germline V CDR1 and CDR2: SEHNR, FQNEAQ (reference sequence). CDR3 length: 12 residues. In nucleotides, the CDR3 is TGTGCCAGCAGCTCCAGGGGGCTCGAGCAGTACTTC. Its translation is CASSSRGLEQYF.

This sequence joins TRBV19 and TRBJ1-1, with D perhaps TRBD1 (6 bases). Germline V gene lookup returns CDR1 LNHDA and CDR2 SQIVND (reference sequence). This CDR3 is built from 15 residues. V lost 4 bases and J 0 bases, leaving 12 bases between the germline ends. The CDR3 sequence is CASSTRGDMNTEAFF. In DNA form, the CDR3 reads TGTGCCAGTAGTACGCGTGGGGACATGAACACTGAAGCTTTCTTT.

In its sample, this clone was seen once. The V and J genes are TRBV11-2 and TRBJ1-1; D is ambiguous. The germline CDR1 and CDR2 sequences are SGHAT and FQNNGV. The CDR3 is 14 residues long. V was pared by 1 base and J by 1 base, with 7 bases between. CDR3 sequence reads: CASSLGHWNTEAFF. The CDR3 nucleotides are TGTGCCAGCAGCTTAGGACACTGGAACACTGAAGCTTTCTTT.

V usage is TRBV5-1 and J usage is TRBJ2-1; TRBD2 aligns across 8 bases. Germline CDR1 SGHRS, CDR2 YFSETQ. Losses at the gene ends were 0 bases for V and 5 bases for J; bases not matched to a gene: 4. The CDR3 is made up of 15 amino acids. CDR3 loop: CASSLAGGGHNEQFF. The DNA for the CDR3 is TGCGCCAGCAGCTTGGCCGGGGGGGGCCACAATGAGCAGTTCTTC.

The chain has TRBV11-2 and TRBJ1-1, with 7 bases that match TRBD1. Trimming took 5 bases from V and 6 from J; bases not matched to a gene: 6. The length of the CDR3 is 13 residues. In germline, CDR1 is SGHAT, CDR2 FQNNGV. The CDR3 DNA reads as TGTGCCAGCAGCCTTGACAGGGTCTCTGAAGCTTTCTTT. Residues: CASSLDRVSEAFF.

This chain links TRBV5-4 with TRBJ2-1; tentative D call: TRBD1 (6 bases). The CDR3 has 15 amino acids. The germline gives CDR1 SGHNT, CDR2 YYREEE (reference sequence). V lost 3 bases, J lost 6 bases, and 16 bases lay in between. The CDR3 coding sequence is TGTGCCAGCAGCTCCGGACAGAGGACTGGCAATGAGCAGTTCTTC. Its translation is CASSSGQRTGNEQFF.

The chain links TRBV5-1 to TRBJ1-1; 8 bases line up with TRBD1. The V and J ends lost 5 bases and 4 bases, in that order; junction bases with no gene match: 7. The CDR3 runs 14 residues. Germline CDR1 and CDR2: SGHRS and YFSETQ. The CDR3 DNA sequence: TGCGCCAGCAGTCCCGGACAGGGCTTCACTGAAGCTTTCTTT. Its protein product is CASSPGQGFTEAFF.

This rearrangement joins TRBV25-1 to TRBJ2-6; D uncertain. The CDR3 totals 14 residues. In germline, CDR1 is MGHDK, CDR2 SYGVNS. V was trimmed by 3 bases and J by 0 bases, leaving 3 bases between them. The chain's CDR3 is CASSDGSGANVLTF. In DNA form, the CDR3 reads TGTGCCAGCAGTGACGGCTCTGGGGCCAACGTCCTGACTTTC.

The chain carries TRBV5-4 and TRBJ2-7, with D possibly TRBD2 on 6 matching bases. Germline CDR1 and CDR2: SGHNT and YYREEE (reference sequence). With 0 bases removed from V and 3 bases from J, the gap between germline ends came to 22 bases. The CDR3 is made up of 18 amino acids. CDR3 region: CASSLVGRGLSGYYEQYF. The CDR3 region has the DNA TGTGCCAGCAGCTTGGTGGGTAGGGGACTTTCAGGGTACTACGAGCAGTACTTC.

The rearrangement joins TRBV5-4 to TRBJ2-1; 8 positions match TRBD2. Germline-derived CDR1 and CDR2 are SGHNT and YYREEE (reference sequence). The CDR3 extends over 15 amino acids. J gave up 8 bases and V 0 bases, and 7 bases lay outside the gene matches. CDR3 in amino acids: CASSLDSGGWDEQFF. DNA for the CDR3: TGTGCCAGCAGCTTGGACAGCGGGGGCTGGGATGAGCAGTTCTTC.

The chain has TRBV28 and TRBJ2-7; TRBD1 is a possible D gene (5 bases). Trimming left V 6 bases short and J 2 bases short, with 14 bases between. The germline gives CDR1 MDHEN, CDR2 SYDVKM. The CDR3 spans 14 residues. The CDR3 region is CASRPAGMAYEQYF. The CDR3 DNA reads as TGTGCCAGCAGGCCCGCAGGGATGGCCTACGAGCAGTACTTC. The whole variable domain, filled in from reference TRBV28 and TRBJ2-7, reads DVKVTQSSRYLVKRTGEKVFLECVQDMDHENMFWYRQDPGLGLRLIYFSYDVKMKEKGDIPEGYSVSREKKERFSLILESASTNQTSMYLCASRPAGMAYEQYFGPGTRLTVT.

The J gene is TRBJ1-3, the V gene TRBV19, with D maybe TRBD1 (6 bases). CDR1 is LNHDA, CDR2 SQIVND, per germline (reference sequence). Trimming removed 5 bases from V and 3 bases from J, with 11 bases in between. This CDR3 contains 14 residues. The CDR3 spells CASSGGPVGNTIYF. The CDR3 DNA follows: TGTGCCAGTAGTGGGGGCCCCGTTGGAAACACCATATATTTT.

The chain joins TRBV5-4 to TRBJ1-3; D ambiguous. Germline V gives CDR1 SGHNT, CDR2 YYREEE (reference sequence). The ends were cut back, 0 bases at V and 8 bases at J, with 9 bases in the middle. This CDR3 spans 13 amino acids. CDR3 sequence reads: CASSLELVDTIYF. The CDR3 DNA follows: TGTGCCAGCAGCTTGGAGCTTGTGGACACCATATATTTT.

This sequence joins TRBV23-1 and TRBJ1-2, with TRBD1 matching over 7 bases. TRBV23-1 is sorted into the ORF group, with uncertain function. This CDR3 region has 18 residues. V lost 3 bases, J lost 3 bases, and 16 bases stayed unmatched. In DNA, the CDR3 is TGCGCCAGCAGTCATCCTTGGACAGGAGACGCTTCCCACTATGGCTACACCTTC. It is translated as CASSHPWTGDASHYGYTF.

V is TRBV7-9 and J is TRBJ2-5, with 8 bases aligning to TRBD2. Germline trimming cut 8 bases from V and 5 bases from J; bases unmatched to any gene: 7. There are 13 residues in the CDR3. Germline values: CDR1 SEHNR, CDR2 FQNEAQ (reference sequence). The DNA of the CDR3 is TGTGCCAGCTCCGGGGGGGTTGACGAGACCCAGTACTTC. Its translation: CASSGGVDETQYF.